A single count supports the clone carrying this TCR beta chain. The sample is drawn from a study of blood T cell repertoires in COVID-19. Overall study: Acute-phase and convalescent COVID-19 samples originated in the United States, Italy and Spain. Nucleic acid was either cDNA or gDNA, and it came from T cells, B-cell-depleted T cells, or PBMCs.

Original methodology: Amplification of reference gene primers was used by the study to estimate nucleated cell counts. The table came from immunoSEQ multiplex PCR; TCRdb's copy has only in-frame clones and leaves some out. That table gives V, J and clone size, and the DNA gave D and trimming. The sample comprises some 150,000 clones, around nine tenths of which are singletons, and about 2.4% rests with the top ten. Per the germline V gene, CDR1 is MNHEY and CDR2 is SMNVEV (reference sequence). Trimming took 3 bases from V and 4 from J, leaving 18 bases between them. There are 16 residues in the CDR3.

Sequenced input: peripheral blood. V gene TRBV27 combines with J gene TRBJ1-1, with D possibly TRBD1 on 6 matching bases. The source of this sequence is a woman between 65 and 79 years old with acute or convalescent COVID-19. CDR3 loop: CASSLRGGLRVTEAFF. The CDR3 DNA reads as TGTGCCAGCAGTTTGAGGGGGGGCCTTAGGGTCACTGAAGCTTTCTTT.